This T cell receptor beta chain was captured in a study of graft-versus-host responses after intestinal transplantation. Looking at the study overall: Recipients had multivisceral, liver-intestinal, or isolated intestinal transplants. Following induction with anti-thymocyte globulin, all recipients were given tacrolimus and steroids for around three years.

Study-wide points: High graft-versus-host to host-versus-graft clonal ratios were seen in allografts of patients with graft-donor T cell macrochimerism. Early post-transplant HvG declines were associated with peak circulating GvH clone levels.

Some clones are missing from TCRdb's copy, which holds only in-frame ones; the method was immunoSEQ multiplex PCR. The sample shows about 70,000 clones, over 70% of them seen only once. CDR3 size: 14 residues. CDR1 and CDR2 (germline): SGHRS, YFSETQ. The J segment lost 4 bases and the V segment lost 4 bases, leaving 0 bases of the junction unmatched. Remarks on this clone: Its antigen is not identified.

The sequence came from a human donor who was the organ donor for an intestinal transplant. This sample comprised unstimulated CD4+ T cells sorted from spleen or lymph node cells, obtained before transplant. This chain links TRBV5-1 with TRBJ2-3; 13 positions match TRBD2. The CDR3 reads CASSGTSGADTQYF. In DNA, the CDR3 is TGCGCCAGCAGCGGGACTAGCGGGGCAGATACGCAGTATTTT.